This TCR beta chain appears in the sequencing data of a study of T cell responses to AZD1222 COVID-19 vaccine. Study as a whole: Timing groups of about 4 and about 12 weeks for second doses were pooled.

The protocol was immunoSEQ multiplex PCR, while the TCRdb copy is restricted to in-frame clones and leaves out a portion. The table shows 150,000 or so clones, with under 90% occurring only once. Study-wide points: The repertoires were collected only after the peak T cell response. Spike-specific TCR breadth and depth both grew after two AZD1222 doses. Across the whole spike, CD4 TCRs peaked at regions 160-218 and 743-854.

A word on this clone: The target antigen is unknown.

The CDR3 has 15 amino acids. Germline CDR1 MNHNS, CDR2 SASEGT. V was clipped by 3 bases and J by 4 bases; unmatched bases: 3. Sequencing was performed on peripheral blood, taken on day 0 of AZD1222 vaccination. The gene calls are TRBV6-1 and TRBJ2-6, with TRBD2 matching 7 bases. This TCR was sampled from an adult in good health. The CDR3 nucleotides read TGTGCCAGCAGTGAGGGGGGGTCCGGGGCCAACGTCCTGACTTTC. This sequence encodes CASSEGGSGANVLTF.